Presented here are 27 T cell receptor beta chains from one specimen sequenced in a study of blood T cell repertoires in COVID-19. Sequencing was performed with immunoSEQ multiplex PCR; in TCRdb, only in-frame clones are kept and a portion is missing. The repertoire includes about 160,000 clones, roughly nine tenths of them detected once, and roughly 4% sits in the top ten. Sequenced sample: peripheral blood. Receptors originate from a woman between 65 and 79 years old with acute or convalescent COVID-19.

In its sample, this clone was seen a few times. The chain links TRBV12-3 or TRBV12-4 to TRBJ1-5; 7 bases align to TRBD1. The J segment lost 9 bases and the V segment lost 5 bases, leaving 7 bases of the junction unmatched. The CDR3 runs 13 residues. CDR3 DNA: TGTGCCAGCAGTCTAAGACAGGGATCGCCCCAGCATTTT. It translates to CASSLRQGSPQHF.

This clone was picked up one time. The chain has TRBV19 and TRBJ2-3; 8 positions match TRBD2. The CDR3 spans 16 residues. Germline V gene data show CDR1 as LNHDA and CDR2 as SQIVND (reference sequence). The V segment lost 3 bases and the J segment 6 bases; nucleotides outside the gene matches: 11. This CDR3 is CASSMDSGTQGDTQYF. The CDR3 nucleotides are TGTGCCAGTAGTATGGATAGCGGGACCCAGGGGGATACGCAGTATTTT.

The genes are TRBV6-5 and TRBJ2-5, with TRBD1 as a possible D gene (5 bases). Germline-derived CDR1 and CDR2 are MNHEY and SVGAGI. This CDR3 spans 11 amino acids. CDR3 coding DNA: TGTGCGACGTGGGGCCCGGAGACCCAGTACTTC. It yields the protein CATWGPETQYF.

This clone appeared a few times. The chain has TRBV30 and TRBJ1-2; possible D gene TRBD1, 5 bases. Per germline, CDR1 GTSNPN and CDR2 SVGIG (reference sequence). The V end was cut by 0 bases, the J end by 2 bases, with 10 bases between. CDR3 length: 14 amino acids. Here the CDR3 DNA reads TGTGCCTGGAGTGTCTACCCAGGGAACTATGGCTACACCTTC. Its translation: CAWSVYPGNYGYTF.

The CDR3 reads CASSQESAVLSRNNEQFF. The DNA of the CDR3 is TGCGCCAGCAGCCAAGAGAGCGCGGTTTTATCCAGAAACAATGAGCAGTTCTTC. The chain is built from TRBV4-3 and TRBJ2-1, with D unclear. The CDR3 runs to 18 residues. V was pared by 0 bases and J by 5 bases, with 20 bases between. Germline-derived CDR1 and CDR2 are LGHNA and YSLEER.

The chain employs TRBV5-1 and TRBJ2-3; 8 bases map to TRBD2. The V segment lost 1 base and the J segment 3 bases; nucleotides outside the gene matches: 7. Germline CDR1 SGHRS, CDR2 YFSETQ. This CDR3 is built from 16 residues. CDR3 protein: CASSLIVAGGTDTQYF. CDR3 sequence (DNA): TGCGCCAGCAGCTTGATCGTCGCGGGAGGTACAGATACGCAGTATTTT.

The chain is built from TRBV24-1 and TRBJ1-1, with D unclear. Germline values: CDR1 KGHDR, CDR2 SFDVKD. This CDR3 is built from 13 residues. V was cut by 9 bases and J by 1 base, with 11 bases left in between. CDR3 protein: CATQGAGNTEAFF. Written as DNA, the CDR3 is TGTGCCACCCAAGGCGCGGGGAACACTGAAGCTTTCTTT.

The rearrangement joins TRBV25-1 to TRBJ2-1, with 10 bases lining up with TRBD2. From germline, CDR1 is MGHDK and CDR2 SYGVNS. The CDR3 has 18 amino acids. V lost 5 bases, J lost 9 bases, and 19 bases stayed unmatched. DNA of the CDR3: TGTGCCAGCAGTTCTCACCTTGGGCTAGCGGGGGATAGGCTTGAGCAGTTCTTC. Protein: CASSSHLGLAGDRLEQFF.

V usage is TRBV2 and J usage is TRBJ2-6; TRBD1 aligns across 9 bases. Trimming at V came to 8 bases and at J to 2 bases, leaving 13 bases not matched to a gene. This CDR3 is 18 amino acids long. From germline, CDR1 is SNHLY and CDR2 FYNNEI. The CDR3 bases are TGTGCCAGCGCCGGCGCAGGGACAGGGACGACTGGGGCCAACGTCCTGACTTTC. Its translation is CASAGAGTGTTGANVLTF.

The chain employs TRBV7-2 and TRBJ2-3; TRBD1 agrees at 7 bases. With V trimmed by 1 base and J by 1 base, 2 bases remained unmatched. CDR1 and CDR2 (germline): SGHTA, FQGNSA. The CDR3 consists of 15 residues. The CDR3 is CASSLVTGGTDTQYF. The CDR3 coding sequence is TGTGCCAGCAGCTTAGTTACAGGGGGCACAGATACGCAGTATTTT.

This sequence joins TRBV18 and TRBJ2-6; TRBD1 is a possible D gene (5 bases). Germline-derived CDR1 and CDR2 are KGHSH and LQKENI. This CDR3 region has 15 residues. V lost 1 base and J lost 1, with 5 bases in between. The CDR3 DNA reads TGTGCCAGCTCACCACAGGGGTCTGGGGCCAACGTCCTGACTTTC. It yields the protein CASSPQGSGANVLTF.

The DNA for the CDR3 is TGTGCCAGCAGGGACAGCGGCACAGATACGCAGTATTTT. Translated, it gives CASRDSGTDTQYF. This sequence joins TRBV28 and TRBJ2-3; weak D call: TRBD1 (6 bases). CDR1 and CDR2 from the germline V gene are MDHEN and SYDVKM. Trimming took 6 bases from V and 1 from J, leaving 8 bases between them. The length of the CDR3 is 13 residues.

This rearrangement joins TRBV5-1 to TRBJ2-3; D may be TRBD2 (6 bases). The CDR3 runs 16 residues. From germline, CDR1 is SGHRS and CDR2 YFSETQ. Trimming cost V 4 bases and J 0 bases, with 15 bases left between them. The CDR3 nucleotides are TGCGCCAGCAGCCAACAAGGAGGGGCTAGCACAGATACGCAGTATTTT. It is translated as CASSQQGGASTDTQYF.

The rearrangement links TRBV5-1 to TRBJ2-3, with D hard to call. Germline-derived CDR1 and CDR2 are SGHRS and YFSETQ. This CDR3 spans 14 amino acids. Trimming removed 6 bases from V and 2 bases from J, with 13 bases in between. CDR3 loop: CASNKLIPTDTQYF. CDR3 nucleotides: TGCGCCAGCAATAAGCTCATTCCCACAGATACGCAGTATTTT.

This chain uses TRBV28 with TRBJ1-1; TRBD1 agrees at 7 bases. This CDR3 spans 14 amino acids. The trim removed 3 bases at V and 1 base at J, leaving 2 bases unmatched. Germline lookup yields CDR1 MDHEN and CDR2 SYDVKM. The CDR3 DNA is TGTGCCAGCAGTTTGACAGGGAGGAACACTGAAGCTTTCTTT. As protein: CASSLTGRNTEAFF.

The chain links TRBV28 to TRBJ1-6; a possible D gene is TRBD1 (5 bases). Trimming left V 4 bases short and J 2 bases short, with 6 bases between. There are 14 residues in the CDR3. Germline V gene lookup returns CDR1 MDHEN and CDR2 SYDVKM. CDR3 residues: CASSSRAYNSPLHF. The CDR3 nucleotides are TGTGCCAGCAGTTCCAGGGCCTATAATTCACCCCTCCACTTT.

V is TRBV29-1 and J is TRBJ1-3; 8 bases are shared with TRBD1. Germline loops: CDR1 SQVTM, CDR2 ANQGSEA. This CDR3 comprises 15 residues. Trimming at V came to 6 bases and at J to 0 bases, leaving 7 bases not matched to a gene. The CDR3 sequence: CSVEPDRGSGNTIYF. For the CDR3, the DNA is TGCAGCGTCGAACCTGACAGGGGCTCTGGAAACACCATATATTTT. Full variable domain (remainder filled in from reference TRBV29-1 and TRBJ1-3): SAVISQKPSRDICQRGTSLTIQCQVDSQVTMMFWYRQQPGQSLTLIATANQGSEATYESGFVIDKFPISRPNLTFSTLTVSNMSPEDSSIYLCSVEPDRGSGNTIYFGEGSWLTVV.

This rearrangement joins TRBV6-2 or TRBV6-3 to TRBJ1-1; perhaps TRBD1 as D (5 bases). The CDR3 loop spans 15 amino acids. The V gene lost 6 bases and the J gene lost 4 bases, with 18 bases spanning the gap. Per germline, CDR1 MNHEY and CDR2 SVGEGT. In DNA form, the CDR3 reads TGTGCCAGCAGCCCCGCCCGGGGGAGGCTCACTGAAGCTTTCTTT. Its translation is CASSPARGRLTEAFF.

The rearrangement uses TRBV7-2 and TRBJ2-5; 7 nucleotides align to TRBD1. Trimming cost V 5 bases and J 5 bases; bases outside gene matches: 8. The CDR3 is 14 residues long. CDR1 and CDR2 from the germline V gene are SGHTA and FQGNSA. The CDR3 reads CASSIGTVRETQYF. Written as DNA, the CDR3 is TGTGCCAGCAGCATCGGGACAGTTCGGGAGACCCAGTACTTC. Full variable domain (outside the CDR3, taken from reference TRBV7-2 and TRBJ2-5): GAGVSQSPSNKVTEKGKDVELRCDPISGHTALYWYRQSLGQGLEFLIYFQGNSAPDKSGLPSDRFSAERTGGSVSTLTIQRTQQEDSAVYLCASSIGTVRETQYFGPGTRLLVL.

This chain connects TRBV7-2 to TRBJ2-5; maybe TRBD2 (5 bases). The CDR3 is 14 amino acids. From germline, CDR1 is SGHTA and CDR2 FQGNSA. V shed 5 bases and J shed 1 base, with 11 bases lying between them. Here the CDR3 DNA reads TGTGCCAGCAGCGTCACAGCGGCCCAAGAGACCCAGTACTTC. It specifies CASSVTAAQETQYF.

The chain couples TRBV9 to TRBJ1-4, with a tentative D call TRBD1 (6 bases). V was cut by 4 bases and J by 0 bases, with 10 bases left in between. The CDR3 consists of 15 residues. Germline V gives CDR1 SGDLS, CDR2 YYNGEE. CDR3 sequence (DNA): TGTGCCAGCAGCCCCAGGGGTGCAACTAATGAAAAACTGTTTTTT. Residues: CASSPRGATNEKLFF.

This chain links TRBV28 with TRBJ2-5, with 10 bases that match TRBD2. Germline assignment: CDR1 MDHEN and CDR2 SYDVKM. This CDR3 is built from 16 residues. V lost 5 bases, J lost 5 bases, and 11 bases stayed unmatched. In DNA, the CDR3 is TGTGCCAGCAGTCCATGGCAGCGGGGGGGCCGTGAGACCCAGTACTTC. Protein sequence: CASSPWQRGGRETQYF.

This clone was detected a few times. The genes are TRBV28 and TRBJ1-3; the D is unclear. The CDR3 covers 13 residues. V shed 8 bases and J shed 2 bases, with 10 bases lying between them. Germline V lookup: CDR1 MDHEN, CDR2 SYDVKM. The CDR3 reads CASARPPGNTIYF. The DNA for the CDR3 is TGTGCCAGCGCGAGGCCTCCTGGAAACACCATATATTTT.

This clone is a singleton in its sample. V usage is TRBV5-1 and J usage is TRBJ2-7; 14 positions match TRBD2. V dropped 5 bases and J dropped 0; count of bases not matched to a gene: 7. The germline CDR1 and CDR2 sequences are SGHRS and YFSETQ. This CDR3 has 17 amino acids. For the CDR3, the DNA is TGCGCCAGCAGAGTGGGACTAGCGGGGGCCAGCTCCTACGAGCAGTACTTC. This encodes CASRVGLAGASSYEQYF. Variable domain in full (rest from reference TRBV5-1 and TRBJ2-7): KAGVTQTPRYLIKTRGQQVTLSCSPISGHRSVSWYQQTPGQGLQFLFEYFSETQRNKGNFPGRFSGRQFSNSRSEMNVSTLELGDSALYLCASRVGLAGASSYEQYFGPGTRLTVT.

This chain links TRBV30 with TRBJ2-7, with TRBD1 identical over 8 bases. Germline V lookup: CDR1 GTSNPN, CDR2 SVGIG (reference sequence). V lost 3 bases and J lost 2; bases outside the gene matches: 6. The length of the CDR3 is 14 residues. The DNA of the CDR3 is TGTGCCTGGAGGGGCGGGACAGGAGCCTACGAGCAGTACTTC. Protein sequence: CAWRGGTGAYEQYF.

The chain carries TRBV28 and TRBJ2-2; D might be TRBD2 (6 bases). The CDR3 loop spans 13 amino acids. Trimming pared 5 bases from V and 6 bases from J, leaving 10 bases between. Germline CDR1 and CDR2: MDHEN and SYDVKM. CDR3 sequence (DNA): TGTGCCAGCAGTGACTCGGGAGCCGGGGAGCTGTTTTTT. It yields the protein CASSDSGAGELFF. Together with reference TRBV28 and TRBJ2-2, the CDR3 gives the full variable domain: DVKVTQSSRYLVKRTGEKVFLECVQDMDHENMFWYRQDPGLGLRLIYFSYDVKMKEKGDIPEGYSVSREKKERFSLILESASTNQTSMYLCASSDSGAGELFFGEGSRLTVL.

To note about this clone: This CDR3 is missing its conserved last phenylalanine or tryptophan, likely due to a read error. No DNA is shown, since the ends of the CDR3 on it are uncertain; the CDR3 is the one TCRdb lists. This chain links TRBV3-1 (or the pseudogene TRBV3-2) with TRBJ1-3; the D call TRBD1 from the table was never checked on the DNA. Germline loops: CDR1 LGHDT, CDR2 YNNKEL (reference sequence). The CDR3 extends over 9 residues, inclusive of both ends. The chain's CDR3 is CASSQVKGS.